This paragraph reports one T cell receptor (beta chain). A read error is possible here, since a much larger clone lies one base away. The sample belongs to a study of Graves' ophthalmopathy and Graves' hyperthyroidism. Transcripts of RNA were the source for amplifying TCR beta CDR3 regions. The library came from an HTBI-primed first-round RT-PCR and a second-round multiplex PCR. TCRdb passed the multiplex PCR reads through MiXCR, listing each CDR3 protein once. The data show more than 550,000 distinct CDR3 sequences, 35% to 50% seen once. The CDR3 is 16 amino acids. Germline assignment: CDR1 SGDLS and CDR2 YYNGEE. Trimming cost V 3 bases and J 13 bases, with 28 bases left between them.

The chain combines TRBV9 with TRBJ2-5, with D possibly TRBD2 on 5 matching bases. The receptor was derived from an adult man with Graves' ophthalmopathy. Sequencing input: peripheral blood. The DNA of the CDR3 is TGTGCCAGCAGCGCCTACCCGACTCGAGGTCCCATGAGGGTGTACTTC. Protein: CASSAYPTRGPMRVYF.